One sample yielded the 3 T cell receptor beta chains listed below, sequenced in a study of blood T cell repertoires in COVID-19. The repertoire was sequenced with immunoSEQ multiplex PCR; TCRdb's copy has only in-frame clones and lacks some. Among about 340,000 clones listed, about 88% were seen once. Material for sequencing was peripheral blood. Receptors were obtained from a woman aged 60-70 years with COVID-19, enrolled during active disease.

The rearrangement uses TRBV11-2 and TRBJ2-7; 7 nucleotides line up with TRBD2. The junction had 3 bases not matched to a gene; V was cut back by 1 base and J by 6 bases. Per germline, CDR1 SGHAT and CDR2 FQNNGV. The CDR3 extends over 13 amino acids. This CDR3 reads CASSLGAGVEQYF. CDR3 DNA sequence: TGTGCCAGCAGCTTAGGGGCGGGGGTCGAGCAGTACTTC.

This clone was found a few times. The rearrangement links TRBV2 to TRBJ2-7; 7 bases line up with TRBD1. The germline CDR1 and CDR2 sequences are SNHLY and FYNNEI. Unmatched junction bases numbered 8, after V lost 3 bases and J lost 6 bases. This CDR3 spans 14 amino acids. This chain's CDR3 is CASSDFRQGTEQYF. For the CDR3, the DNA is TGTGCCAGCAGTGACTTCCGACAGGGTACCGAGCAGTACTTC.

The CDR3 protein is CASSERRGAIDTQYF. CDR3 in DNA: TGTGCCAGCAGTGAAAGACGGGGGGCCATAGATACGCAGTATTTT. The V call is TRBV2, the J call TRBJ2-3; TRBD2 is a possible D gene (7 bases). The CDR3 runs to 15 residues. V was trimmed by 2 bases and J by 5 bases, leaving 14 bases between them. From germline, CDR1 is SNHLY and CDR2 FYNNEI.